This T cell receptor beta chain was sequenced in a study of beta chain features in type 1 diabetes. Notes on the study in general: Shortening that was moderate but significant affected the TCRB CDR3s of Type 1 diabetes patients in all four CD4+ subsets. The similarity of naive, central memory and Treg TCRB repertoires appeared greater among patients than among healthy donors. TCRB rearrangement may or may not be influenced by HLA type; here this remained unresolved.

Of the isolated RNA, all was reverse transcribed, and so the sequenced material was expressed TCRB transcripts. The assay was immunoSEQ multiplex PCR, and TCRdb's table has in-frame clones only and misses some. The sample consists of a few hundred thousand clones, less than 15% of them appearing once. CDR3 size: 15 residues. Germline-derived CDR1 and CDR2 are SGHNT and YYREEE (reference sequence). Trimming at V came to 4 bases and at J to 4 bases, leaving 4 bases not matched to a gene. The authors sorted CD4+ naive, central memory, regulatory and stem cell-like memory cells via CD45RO/CCR7/CD25/CD127/CD95/CD27. Points on this clone: What it binds is unknown.

V and J are TRBV5-4 and TRBJ2-1; 11 bases map to TRBD2. The clonotype comes from a woman under 30 with type 1 diabetes. The material sequenced was naive CD4+ T cells from blood. The CDR3 protein is CASSAGTSGYNEQFF. The CDR3 DNA is TGTGCCAGCAGCGCCGGGACTAGCGGATACAATGAGCAGTTCTTC. The full variable domain, in which reference TRBV5-4 and TRBJ2-1 provide the parts outside the CDR3, is ETGVTQSPTHLIKTRGQQVTLRCSSQSGHNTVSWYQQALGQGPQFIFQYYREEENGRGNFPPRFSGLQFPNYSSELNVNALELDDSALYLCASSAGTSGYNEQFFGPGTRLTVL.